The entry below gives a single T cell receptor (beta chain) sequence along with its context. Its antigen is unknown. The sample belongs to a study of T-cell memory formation after mild COVID-19. Overall study context: TCR clusters were mostly confined to one donor each.

5'RACE with constant-segment primers built TCRalpha and TCRbeta cDNA libraries with UMIs. TCRdb analysed the 5' RACE reads with MiXCR anew, one entry per CDR3 protein. The sample records approximately 200,000 distinct CDR3 sequences, about a sixth being singletons. General study results and limits: Whether second-wave clones peaking at day 37 were SARS-CoV-2 specific went unconfirmed. Later expanders leaned CD4+, whereas clones that contracted between day 15 and 85 were balanced CD4/CD8.

Germline CDR1 and CDR2: SGHRS and YFSETQ. The CDR3 is 15 amino acids. V was clipped by 4 bases and J by 5 bases, with 19 bases between them. The sequence came from an adult woman who had mild COVID-19 (a few samples of this study predate the infection). Cell type and time point are not known. The V and J genes are TRBV5-1 and TRBJ2-7; possibly TRBD2 for D (6 bases). Material: PBMCs or a T cell subset sorted from them (not recorded which). DNA of the CDR3: TGCGCCAGCAGCAGGACGACCCGGGGGTTGGACGAGCAGTACTTC. It translates to CASSRTTRGLDEQYF.